This TCR beta chain was sequenced for a study of T cells after posttransplantation cyclophosphamide (dated by TCRdb to the mid-2010s). Regarding the complete study: Using TRB sequencing, the study followed how the T cell repertoire rebuilt after myeloablative bone marrow transplantation with posttransplantation cyclophosphamide given as GVHD prophylaxis. Blood from every one of the roughly 33 PTCy patients who had 1-year posttransplant specimens underwent TRB sequencing. Public TRB sequences were checked against a database of over 3,500 sequences associated with responses to pathogens, tumor antigens, self-antigens and alloantigens. TRA and TRB clonality were tightly correlated in roughly ten samples, so subsequent TCR analyses focused on TRB only. Antigen receptor sequencing covered samples from a few dozen PTCy-treated patients and about 17 of their related bone marrow donors. Up to 3 additional blood samples from 2 to 5.2 years after transplant were also TRB-sequenced in 3 patients, as was pretransplant blood from a handful of patients. Beyond this particular receptor, the publication reports: Donor-recipient similarity was low at 1-2 months but rose over the first year, and later blood repertoires were often dominated by donor CD8+ memory clones. Across the 35 to 55 patients, TRB clonality was highly associated with recipient CMV seropositivity and CMV reactivation, and diversity with PTCy was similar to that in the CNI/methotrexate controls. The TRB repertoires of T cells infiltrating skin or GI tract showed only limited overlap with the TRB repertoires of T cells in blood.

For this clone: Its antigen is unknown. The sample holds no much larger clone one base away, and base qualities are not on file.

On the day of marrow donation, related bone marrow donors gave peripheral blood samples. Mononuclear cells from peripheral blood and bone marrow were separated by Ficoll-Hypaque density centrifugation and then cryopreserved. CD4+ and CD8+ T cells, including naive and memory subsets, were sorted by FACS on a FACSAria II. Genomic DNA was the input for TRB sequencing, which was run either with the immunoSEQ assay at survey resolution or with the hsTCRB kit. Concerning the study's data processing: The immunoSEQ software handled initial read processing, and the LymphoSeq R package was used for repertoire analyses. Clonality was computed as 1 minus normalized Shannon entropy; Gini coefficient was also calculated for each TRB dataset. To infer phenotypes in unsorted samples, TRB sequences from sorted subsets of the recipient or donor were mapped onto unsorted samples from the same recipient. TCRdb obtained this table from immuneACCESS and retained in-frame rearrangements with V and J assigned. These tables miss some clones; where compared with another copy, unresolved V genes account for less than half of the shortfall, and the remainder is unexplained. V, J and clone size were drawn from that table, and D and trimming were deduced from the DNA. In all, the sample holds about 3,600 clones, and roughly 70% of those were seen once. 24% of the sample belongs to the ten largest clones.

V is shortened by 3 bases, J by 0 bases, and the region joining them spans 11 bases. CDR1 and CDR2, looked up from the germline V gene, are KGHSH and LQKENI. The CDR3, cysteine through phenylalanine, is 15 amino acids long. Left in the record is the CDR3 DNA by itself, 45 bases read in frame from the first base. The sample comprised memory CD8+ T cells sorted from blood. The clonotype was recovered from a man between 50 and 59 years old. The sequence is built from TRBV18 and TRBJ2-5, with TRBD2 as a weak D call on 6 bases. The CDR3 region reads CASSPGAGYQETQYF. At the DNA level, the sequence is TGTGCCAGCTCACCCGGGGCGGGGTACCAAGAGACCCAGTACTTC.